This TCR beta chain was sequenced for a study of blood T cell repertoires in COVID-19 (dated by TCRdb to the early 2020s). Background on the whole study: The collaborator samples originated in the United States, Italy and Spain and spanned the acute and convalescent phases of COVID-19. Where available, HLA class I and class II types were obtained from metadata supplied by the sample provider rather than from assay-based typing. The repertoires were released in a freely available public database intended as a resource for research on the immune response to SARS-CoV-2. The samples were drawn from the first 160 participants of the ongoing ImmuneRACE study and from 950 to 1,500 subjects provided by 6 global collaborators. The material from the prospective study consisted of cDNA or gDNA derived from T cells, B-cell-depleted T cells, or PBMCs. The dataset comprised deeply sampled blood TCRbeta repertoires from subjects exposed to, actively infected with, or recovered from COVID-19. Nearly every sample came with metadata listing a de-identified subject ID, COVID-19 status, age in years and sex.

The trim is 2 bases for V and 3 bases for J, with a gap of 12 bases between the germline ends. Spanning cysteine to phenylalanine, the CDR3 consists of 14 amino acids. This entry keeps only the CDR3 DNA: 42 bases, framed from base 1. CDR1 is given as SGHRS and CDR2 as YFSETQ, both from the germline V gene. TCRbeta CDR3 regions were amplified from genomic DNA using the immunoSEQ Assay, a bias-controlled multiplex PCR. In the authors' own workflow: The number of nucleated cells in each sample was estimated from the amplification of reference gene primers within the assay. To quantify the absolute abundance of each unique TCRbeta CDR3 rearrangement, sequence reads were collapsed and filtered. For each sample, productive Simpson clonality was calculated as the square root of Simpson's diversity index across productive rearrangements. TCRdb limited this immuneACCESS table to in-frame rearrangements with V and J called. A share of clones is missing; checked studies link under half to unresolved V genes, and the rest is unexplained. V, J and clone size were drawn from that table, and D and trimming were deduced from the DNA. The sample table records some 150,000 clones; 84% of these occur just once. Roughly 2.3% of the sample belongs to the ten largest clones.

The collaborating institutions used their own protocols to collect whole blood in K2EDTA tubes. Collaborator samples were shipped for TCRbeta analysis as frozen whole blood, isolated PBMCs, or DNA extracted from either sample type. Findings and caveats that apply to the study as a whole: How much clinical and demographic metadata was included differed by source and by participant, and the metadata was provided uncurated.

A note on this clone: The specificity of this receptor is unknown. Nothing much larger sits one base from this clone, and base qualities are not available.

This receptor was identified in a man between 65 and 85 years old with acute or convalescent COVID-19. The chain links TRBV5-1 with TRBJ2-7; TRBD2 could be the D gene, as 5 bases match. What was sequenced was peripheral blood. The CDR3 protein is CASSFDGGYYEQYF. The DNA sequence is as follows: TGCGCCAGCAGCTTCGACGGAGGCTACTACGAGCAGTACTTC.